The rows below give T cell receptor beta chains drawn from one sample of a study of T cells after yellow fever vaccination. TCRdb passed the 5' RACE reads through MiXCR, listing each CDR3 protein once. The sample includes some 120,000 distinct CDR3 sequences, 7.4% seen only once; the top ten take 2% to 3%. The sample in question was CD4+ T cells sorted from PBMCs, obtained about 10 days after the first yellow fever vaccination. These receptors all stem from a man younger than 30 who received the YFV17D yellow fever vaccine. CDR3s include the opening cysteine and the closing phenylalanine or tryptophan. A D gene is named only where the DNA matches it firmly. Clone size is stated in some rows and not others, as once, few, many or a class when expanded.

v_call: TRBV5-1; clone_size: NA; cdr3_length: 18; d_call: TRBD1; j_call: TRBJ1-3; cdr3_aa: CASSSIPGQRLSGNTIYF; cdr3_nt: TGCGCCAGCAGCTCAATCCCGGGACAGAGGCTCTCTGGAAACACCATATATTTT
v_call: TRBV7-2; clone_size: many; cdr3_length: 15; d_call: TRBD1; j_call: TRBJ1-4; cdr3_aa: CASSPRQGAREKLFF; cdr3_nt: TGTGCCAGCAGCCCCAGACAGGGGGCTCGTGAAAAACTGTTTTTT
v_call: TRBV11-2; clone_size: many; cdr3_length: 15; d_call: NA; j_call: TRBJ2-3; cdr3_aa: CASSLGFPAADTQYF; cdr3_nt: TGTGCCAGCAGCTTGGGGTTTCCTGCAGCAGATACGCAGTATTTT
v_call: TRBV12-3/TRBV12-4; clone_size: many; cdr3_length: 14; d_call: NA; j_call: TRBJ2-1; cdr3_aa: CASRTGGTYNEQFF; cdr3_nt: TGTGCCAGCAGAACCGGCGGGACCTACAATGAGCAGTTCTTC
v_call: TRBV20-1; clone_size: many; cdr3_length: 14; d_call: NA; j_call: TRBJ1-2; cdr3_aa: CSARDVGEDYGYTF; cdr3_nt: TGCAGTGCTAGAGATGTGGGGGAAGACTATGGCTACACCTTC
v_call: TRBV30; clone_size: many; cdr3_length: 14; d_call: NA; j_call: TRBJ2-5; cdr3_aa: CAWSVQVRGETQYF; cdr3_nt: TGTGCCTGGAGTGTACAGGTCAGAGGGGAGACCCAGTACTTC
v_call: TRBV7-2; clone_size: many; cdr3_length: 14; d_call: NA; j_call: TRBJ1-2; cdr3_aa: CASSLGPSSGGYTF; cdr3_nt: TGTGCCAGCAGCTTAGGCCCGAGCTCGGGAGGCTACACCTTC
v_call: TRBV5-1; clone_size: many; cdr3_length: 13; d_call: NA; j_call: TRBJ2-5; cdr3_aa: CASSWELRETQYF; cdr3_nt: TGCGCCAGCAGCTGGGAGTTGCGGGAGACCCAGTACTTC
v_call: TRBV7-9; clone_size: many; cdr3_length: 15; d_call: TRBD2; j_call: TRBJ2-1; cdr3_aa: CASRGFLAGYNEQFF; cdr3_nt: TGTGCCAGCAGGGGGTTTCTAGCGGGCTACAATGAGCAGTTCTTC
v_call: TRBV11-1; clone_size: many; cdr3_length: 18; d_call: TRBD2; j_call: TRBJ2-1; cdr3_aa: CASSLAFGSGALGNEQFF; cdr3_nt: TGTGCCAGCAGCTTAGCGTTTGGTAGCGGGGCCTTGGGCAATGAGCAGTTCTTC
v_call: TRBV12-3/TRBV12-4; clone_size: many; cdr3_length: 16; d_call: TRBD2; j_call: TRBJ2-7; cdr3_aa: CASSNSHRDYSYEQYF; cdr3_nt: TGTGCCAGCAGCAACTCCCACCGGGACTACTCCTACGAGCAGTACTTC
v_call: TRBV11-2; clone_size: many; cdr3_length: 15; d_call: TRBD2; j_call: TRBJ2-1; cdr3_aa: CASSLGRGGVSEQFF; cdr3_nt: TGTGCCAGCAGCTTAGGTCGCGGGGGGGTAAGTGAGCAGTTCTTC
v_call: TRBV7-2; clone_size: many; cdr3_length: 14; d_call: TRBD1; j_call: TRBJ2-7; cdr3_aa: CASSLLQGRSEQYF; cdr3_nt: TGTGCCAGCAGCTTATTACAGGGGAGATCCGAGCAGTACTTC
v_call: TRBV12-3/TRBV12-4; clone_size: few; cdr3_length: 16; d_call: NA; j_call: TRBJ2-7; cdr3_aa: CASSLIPGRLGYEQYF; cdr3_nt: TGTGCCAGCAGTTTAATCCCCGGACGGCTAGGCTACGAGCAGTACTTC
v_call: TRBV23-1; clone_size: many; cdr3_length: 15; d_call: TRBD1; j_call: TRBJ2-7; cdr3_aa: CASRWDRGDNYEQYF; cdr3_nt: TGCGCCAGCAGATGGGACAGGGGAGATAACTACGAGCAGTACTTC
v_call: TRBV29-1; clone_size: many; cdr3_length: 15; d_call: TRBD1; j_call: TRBJ1-1; cdr3_aa: CSAVPTGALNTEAFF; cdr3_nt: TGCAGCGCCGTCCCGACAGGGGCCTTGAACACTGAAGCTTTCTTT
v_call: TRBV20-1; clone_size: few; cdr3_length: 14; d_call: NA; j_call: TRBJ2-5; cdr3_aa: CSATVWPGGETQYF; cdr3_nt: TGCAGTGCTACAGTATGGCCCGGTGGGGAGACCCAGTACTTC
v_call: TRBV5-1; clone_size: many; cdr3_length: 16; d_call: NA; j_call: TRBJ2-1; cdr3_aa: CASSWGWESSYNEQFF; cdr3_nt: TGCGCCAGCAGCTGGGGGTGGGAAAGCTCCTACAATGAGCAGTTCTTC
v_call: TRBV5-1; clone_size: many; cdr3_length: 15; d_call: TRBD1; j_call: TRBJ1-1; cdr3_aa: CASSLWGQENTEAFF; cdr3_nt: TGCGCCAGCAGCTTGTGGGGACAGGAGAACACTGAAGCTTTCTTT
v_call: TRBV5-8; clone_size: few; cdr3_length: 17; d_call: NA; j_call: TRBJ2-3; cdr3_aa: CASSLEEGLTSTDTQYF; cdr3_nt: TGTGCCAGCAGCTTGGAAGAAGGACTGACTAGCACAGATACGCAGTATTTT
v_call: TRBV6-2/TRBV6-3; clone_size: many; cdr3_length: 13; d_call: NA; j_call: TRBJ2-5; cdr3_aa: CASRLQGGETQYF; cdr3_nt: TGTGCCAGCAGACTACAGGGAGGGGAGACCCAGTACTTC
v_call: TRBV28; clone_size: many; cdr3_length: 10; d_call: NA; j_call: TRBJ2-1; cdr3_aa: CASGRASLFF; cdr3_nt: TGTGCCAGCGGCCGGGCCAGCCTGTTCTTC
v_call: TRBV6-4; clone_size: many; cdr3_length: 16; d_call: TRBD2; j_call: TRBJ2-4; cdr3_aa: CASSAEAGLAKNIQYF; cdr3_nt: TGTGCCAGCAGTGCTGAAGCGGGGTTAGCCAAAAACATTCAGTACTTC
v_call: TRBV5-1; clone_size: many; cdr3_length: 16; d_call: NA; j_call: TRBJ2-5; cdr3_aa: CASSFLQGNSEETQYF; cdr3_nt: TGCGCCAGCAGCTTCCTACAGGGAAACAGCGAGGAGACCCAGTACTTC